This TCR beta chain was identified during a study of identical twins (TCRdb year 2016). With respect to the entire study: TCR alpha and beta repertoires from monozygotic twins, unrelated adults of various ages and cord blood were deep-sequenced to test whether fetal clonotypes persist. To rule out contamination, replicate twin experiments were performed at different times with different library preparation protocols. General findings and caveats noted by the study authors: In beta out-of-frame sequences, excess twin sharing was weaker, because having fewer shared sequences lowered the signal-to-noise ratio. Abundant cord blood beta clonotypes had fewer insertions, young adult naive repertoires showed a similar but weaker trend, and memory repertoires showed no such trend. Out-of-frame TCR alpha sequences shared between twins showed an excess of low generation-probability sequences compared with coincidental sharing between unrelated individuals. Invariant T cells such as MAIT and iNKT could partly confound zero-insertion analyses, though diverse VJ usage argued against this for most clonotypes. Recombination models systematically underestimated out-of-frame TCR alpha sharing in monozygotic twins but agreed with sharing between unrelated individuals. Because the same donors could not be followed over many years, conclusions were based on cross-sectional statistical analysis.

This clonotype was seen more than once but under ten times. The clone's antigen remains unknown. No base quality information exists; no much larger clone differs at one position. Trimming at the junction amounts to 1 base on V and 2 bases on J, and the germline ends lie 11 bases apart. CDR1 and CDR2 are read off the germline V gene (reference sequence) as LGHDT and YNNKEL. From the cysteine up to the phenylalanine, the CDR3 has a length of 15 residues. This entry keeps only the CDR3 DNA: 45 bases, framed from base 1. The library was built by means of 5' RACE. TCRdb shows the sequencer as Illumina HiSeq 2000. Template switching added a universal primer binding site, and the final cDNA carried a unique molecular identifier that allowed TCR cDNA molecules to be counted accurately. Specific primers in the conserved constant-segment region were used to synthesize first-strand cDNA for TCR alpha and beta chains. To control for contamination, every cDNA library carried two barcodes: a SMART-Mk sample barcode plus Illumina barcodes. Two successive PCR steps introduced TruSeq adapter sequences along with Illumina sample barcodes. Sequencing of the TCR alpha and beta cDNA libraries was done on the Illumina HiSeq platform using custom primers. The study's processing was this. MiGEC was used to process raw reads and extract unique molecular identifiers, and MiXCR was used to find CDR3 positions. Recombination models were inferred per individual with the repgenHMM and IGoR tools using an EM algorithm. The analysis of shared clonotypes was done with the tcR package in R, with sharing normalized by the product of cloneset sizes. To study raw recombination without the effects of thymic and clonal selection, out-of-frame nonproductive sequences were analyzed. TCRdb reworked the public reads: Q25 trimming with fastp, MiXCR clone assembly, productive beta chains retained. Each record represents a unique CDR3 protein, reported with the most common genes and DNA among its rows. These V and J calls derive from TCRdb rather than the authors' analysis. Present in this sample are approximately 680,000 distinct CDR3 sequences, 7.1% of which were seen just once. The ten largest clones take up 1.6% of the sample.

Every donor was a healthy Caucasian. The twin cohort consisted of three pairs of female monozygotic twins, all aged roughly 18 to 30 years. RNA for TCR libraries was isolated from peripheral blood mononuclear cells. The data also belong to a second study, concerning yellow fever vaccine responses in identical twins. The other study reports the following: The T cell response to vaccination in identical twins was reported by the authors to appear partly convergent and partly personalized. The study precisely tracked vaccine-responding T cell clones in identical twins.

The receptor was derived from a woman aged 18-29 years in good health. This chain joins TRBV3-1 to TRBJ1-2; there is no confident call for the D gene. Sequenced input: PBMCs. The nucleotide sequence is TGTGCCAGCAGCCAAGTTGGCAGATCAAACTATGGCTACACCTTC. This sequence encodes CASSQVGRSNYGYTF.